One and the same sample provided the 16 T cell receptor beta chains below, sequenced in a study of tumor-infiltrating lymphocytes in primary liver carcinoma. Blood RNA originated from unsorted whole blood, with germline DNA additionally extracted. Using a constant-region primer together with ProtoScript II reverse transcriptase, TCR beta cDNA was made from about 500 ng of total RNA. Amplification in three nested multiplex PCR rounds with slightly modified ARM-PCR gave rise to TCR beta libraries. Amplification in the first two PCR rounds was performed using TRBV1-TRBV30 forward primers and a C-beta reverse primer for 9 to 11 cycles each. TCRdb used MiXCR to reprocess the multiplex PCR reads, holding one entry per CDR3 protein. The table has hundreds of thousands of distinct CDR3 sequences, more than 55% seen once; the top ten hold over 15%. Source material: peripheral blood. These receptors were collected from a woman aged 25 to 39 with primary liver carcinoma and hepatitis B virus infection.

The chain employs TRBV11-2 and TRBJ2-5; tentative D call: TRBD1 (5 bases). There are 15 residues in the CDR3. Germline CDR1 reads SGHAT; CDR2 reads FQNNGV. DNA for the CDR3: TGTGGTAGCAGCTTAGGGGCAGGGTGTGGGGAGACCCAGTACTTC. It specifies CGSSLGAGCGETQYF.

In its sample, this clonotype was seen many times. The chain carries TRBV10-3 and TRBJ1-5, with 8 bases fitting TRBD1. CDR3 size: 15 residues. After removal of 3 bases from V and 7 bases from J, the junction contained 8 bases not matched to a gene. Germline-derived CDR1 and CDR2 are ENHRY and SYGVKD. CDR3 loop: CAISDRDRGIQPQHF. The CDR3 DNA is TGTGCCATCAGTGATAGAGACAGGGGTATCCAGCCCCAGCATTTT.

The rearrangement uses TRBV6-5 and TRBJ2-2, with D perhaps TRBD2 (6 bases). Trimming removed 0 bases from V and 5 bases from J, with 13 bases in between. This CDR3 has 16 amino acids. In germline, CDR1 is MNHEY, CDR2 SVGAGI. CDR3: CASSYSGTGGTGELFF. The CDR3 nucleotides read TGTGCCAGCAGTTACTCCGGGACTGGCGGGACCGGGGAGCTGTTTTTT.

The V gene is TRBV12-3 or TRBV12-4, the J gene TRBJ1-5; TRBD1 matches 7 bases. J gave up 6 bases and V 10 bases, and 15 bases lay outside the gene matches. The CDR3 is 15 residues long. CDR3 amino acids: CANRGRTGGSQPQHF. The CDR3, as DNA: TGTGCCAACAGGGGACGTACCGGGGGATCTCAGCCCCAGCATTTT.

As regards this clonotype: The conserved final phenylalanine or tryptophan is absent from the CDR3, which likely points to a read error. J is TRBJ2-2 and V is TRBV7-9, with 8 bases that match TRBD1. The CDR3 length is 15 residues. Germline lookup yields CDR1 SEHNR and CDR2 FQNEAQ (reference sequence). V lost 1 base to trimming and J lost 3 bases; unmatched junction nucleotides: 1. The CDR3 spells CASSLVQGDTGELFL. The CDR3 DNA is TGTGCCAGCAGCTTAGTACAGGGGGACACCGGGGAGCTGTTTCTT.

About this clonotype: Given a much more abundant clone one base away, this may be a read error. V and J are TRBV6-2 or TRBV6-3 and TRBJ2-7; TRBD2 aligns across 7 bases. V shed 0 bases, J shed 1 base, and the junction held 6 bases outside the gene matches. The germline V gene encodes CDR1 MNHEY and CDR2 SVGEGT. The CDR3 is made up of 16 amino acids. CDR3 sequence reads: CASSYSRISGSYEQYF. DNA for the CDR3: TGTGCCAGCAGTTACTCGAGGATTAGCGGGTCCTACGAGCAGTACTTC.

J is TRBJ1-1 and V is TRBV5-6, with D unclear. The germline V gene encodes CDR1 SGHDT and CDR2 YYEEEE. This CDR3 has 12 amino acids. V was clipped by 2 bases and J by 12 bases, with 14 bases between them. The CDR3 region has the DNA TGTGCCAGCAGCTTTATGACAACTGGGTCTTTCTTT. Encoded protein: CASSFMTTGSFF.

As for this clonotype: As the CDR3 is not closed by the conserved phenylalanine or tryptophan, this likely results from a read error. The rearrangement links TRBV6-1 to TRBJ2-1, with TRBD2 matching 10 bases. The V gene's germline CDR1 is MNHNS and CDR2 SASEGT. The CDR3 has 16 residues. Here the CDR3 reads CASSEAGGSGYDEQFI. The CDR3 DNA is TGTGCCAGCAGCGAAGCGGGGGGGTCTGGGTACGATGAGCAGTTCATC.

This clonotype was seen once. The J gene is TRBJ2-5, the V gene TRBV6-5, with D possibly TRBD2 on 5 matching bases. With 6 bases removed from V and 3 bases from J, the gap between germline ends came to 20 bases. The length of the CDR3 is 16 residues. CDR1 is MNHEY, CDR2 SVGAGI, per germline. The CDR3: CASRRASSRSEETQYF. CDR3 nucleotide sequence: TGTGCCAGCAGGCGGGCTAGCTCCCGTTCTGAAGAGACCCAGTACTTC.

The chain recombines TRBV7-9 with TRBJ1-1; D gene ambiguous. The germline V gene has CDR1 SEHNR and CDR2 FQNEAQ (reference sequence). The germline V and J ends were trimmed by 1 base and 5 bases, with 11 bases remaining between them. The CDR3 runs 14 residues. The CDR3 is CASSLVRFRTEAFF. The CDR3 DNA reads as TGTGCCAGCAGCTTAGTACGATTCCGGACTGAAGCTTTCTTT.

CDR3 residues: CASSLQREWSSDTQYF. The CDR3 DNA reads TGTGCCAGCAGCTTACAGCGGGAGTGGTCTTCAGATACGCAGTATTTT. The chain is built from TRBV13 and TRBJ2-3; 8 bases are shared with TRBD2. Trimming cost V 2 bases and J 4 bases; bases outside gene matches: 8. There are 16 residues in the CDR3. Germline values: CDR1 PRHDT, CDR2 FYEKMQ (reference sequence). Drawing the rest from reference TRBV13 and TRBJ2-3, the complete variable domain is AAGVIQSPRHLIKEKRETATLKCYPIPRHDTVYWYQQGPGQDPQFLISFYEKMQSDKGSIPDRFSAQQFSDYHSELNMSSLELGDSALYFCASSLQREWSSDTQYFGPGTRLTVL.

On this clonotype itself: Sequence at one end of the junction differs from germline and may be a read error. The chain couples TRBV11-2 to TRBJ2-1, with D maybe TRBD2 (5 bases). This CDR3 spans 11 amino acids. The germline CDR1 and CDR2 sequences are SGHAT and FQNNGV. The CDR3 DNA reads TGTACCAGCAGCGGAGTGGGGAAGCAGTTCTTC. As protein: CTSSGVGKQFF.

The CDR3 DNA reads as TGCGCCAGCAGCCAAGACAAGGAGCGGGAAGTCAGGGGTACGCAGTATTTT. This encodes CASSQDKEREVRGTQYF. The gene calls are TRBV4-1 and TRBJ2-3; weak D call: TRBD2 (7 bases). This CDR3 has 17 residues. Trimming took 0 bases from V and 8 from J, leaving 21 bases between them. Germline lookup yields CDR1 MGHRA and CDR2 YSYEKL.

This clonotype occurred many times. The CDR3: CASSLGPGIDGYTF. CDR3 nucleotide sequence: TGTGCCAGCAGTTTAGGCCCGGGAATTGATGGCTACACCTTC. The chain recombines TRBV12-3 or TRBV12-4 with TRBJ1-2; no clear D gene. The germline V and J ends were trimmed by 1 base and 6 bases, with 12 bases remaining between them. There are 14 residues in the CDR3.

The V gene is TRBV18, the J gene TRBJ2-5; D call uncertain. The CDR3 consists of 13 residues. Germline V lookup: CDR1 KGHSH, CDR2 LQKENI. Trimming stripped 7 bases from V and 5 bases from J, with 14 bases between. The CDR3 is CASLPLPPETQYF. CDR3 nucleotide sequence: TGTGCCAGCTTACCCTTACCTCCGGAGACCCAGTACTTC.

Worth noting for this clonotype: A much more abundant neighbour one base away suggests this may be a read error. The V call is TRBV29-1, the J call TRBJ2-1; TRBD1 matches at 11 bases. CDR1 and CDR2 from the germline V gene are SQVTM and ANQGSEA. Trimming removed 8 bases from V and 7 bases from J; junction bases left unmatched: 19. The length of the CDR3 is 17 residues. The CDR3 coding sequence is TGCAGCATCCCCGGGACAGGGGGGAGCGGGAGGCGGAATGAGCAGTTCTTC. Residues: CSIPGTGGSGRRNEQFF.